Below are 27 T cell receptor beta chains sequenced from a single sample in a study of regulatory T cells in long-lasting Graves disease. The TCR beta library used iRepertoire HTBI primers with Arm-PCR amplification of CDR3. MiXCR, run by TCRdb on the multiplex PCR reads, gives a single entry per CDR3 protein. Of 530,000 or so distinct CDR3 sequences listed, roughly 15% are singletons. Time point indicated: newly diagnosed GD, antithyroid drugs for less than 3 months. PBMC-derived RNA was used for the TCR library. This sample also belongs to another study, concerning T cells in Graves' hyperthyroidism and ophthalmopathy.

The specimen comprised peripheral blood mononuclear cells (PBMCs), sampled at new diagnosis, from a patient treated with antithyroid drugs. The receptor set was obtained from a man in his late teens or twenties with Graves disease.

This clonotype was seen at least ten times. J is TRBJ2-7 and V is TRBV3-1, with D maybe TRBD1 (6 bases). Trimming removed 6 bases at V and 3 bases at J, with 27 bases between. Germline V gene data show CDR1 as LGHDT and CDR2 as YNNKEL (reference sequence). The CDR3 has 18 amino acids. DNA of the CDR3: TGTGCCAGCAGAGCAAGCCCCCGGGTCGACGAAGGGGGCTACGAGCAGTACTTC. This encodes CASRASPRVDEGGYEQYF.

This sequence joins TRBV28 and TRBJ1-5, with 7 bases matching TRBD1. V dropped 7 bases and J dropped 7; count of bases not matched to a gene: 13. This CDR3 region has 15 residues. The germline gives CDR1 MDHEN, CDR2 SYDVKM. The CDR3 coding sequence is TGTGCCAGCATCAGGGGGGCGAGCTGGGAGCAGCCCCAGCATTTT. Translation: CASIRGASWEQPQHF.

This clonotype has only a few counts. The chain combines TRBV20-1 with TRBJ2-1, with 13 positions matching TRBD2. CDR1 is DFQATT and CDR2 is SNEGSKA in the germline V gene (reference sequence). This CDR3 contains 14 residues. The V and J ends lost 6 bases and 8 bases, in that order; junction bases with no gene match: 7. The CDR3 bases are TGCAGTGCCGCGACTAGCGGGAGGTCCGATGAGCAGTTCTTC. It codes for CSAATSGRSDEQFF.

At least ten counts were recorded for this clonotype. The V and J genes are TRBV3-1 and TRBJ2-5; 10 nucleotides match TRBD2. Germline values: CDR1 LGHDT, CDR2 YNNKEL (reference sequence). The CDR3 sequence is 15 residues long. Trimming took 5 bases from V and 7 from J; bases not matched to a gene: 10. In DNA, the CDR3 is TGTGCCAGCAGCACTCAGCGGGAGGGGGATGGGACCCAGTACTTC. Encoded protein: CASSTQREGDGTQYF.

This clonotype came up many times. V is TRBV11-2 and J is TRBJ2-5, with TRBD2 matching over 7 bases. CDR1 and CDR2 from the germline V gene are SGHAT and FQNNGV. CDR3 size: 15 residues. Trimming at V came to 4 bases and at J to 5 bases, leaving 10 bases not matched to a gene. CDR3 DNA sequence: TGTGCCAGCAGCTCAAGCGGGACGAGAGAGGAGACCCAGTACTTC. Protein product: CASSSSGTREETQYF.

V gene TRBV5-1 combines with J gene TRBJ1-1; 9 bases align to TRBD1. The CDR3 is 13 amino acids. Germline trimming cut 4 bases from V and 6 bases from J; bases unmatched to any gene: 4. Per germline, CDR1 SGHRS and CDR2 YFSETQ. The CDR3, as DNA: TGCGCCAGCAGCCTACAGGGGGCCGCTGAAGCTTTCTTT. It encodes CASSLQGAAEAFF.

This clonotype was counted at least ten times. V gene TRBV27 combines with J gene TRBJ1-1, with D unresolved. The germline CDR1 and CDR2 sequences are MNHEY and SMNVEV (reference sequence). This CDR3 has 13 residues. Trimming pared 0 bases from V and 11 bases from J, leaving 13 bases between. The CDR3: CASSLSITGYAFF. CDR3 DNA sequence: TGTGCCAGCAGTTTATCGATAACCGGATACGCTTTCTTT.

This chain joins TRBV6-5 and TRBJ2-1; D may be TRBD2 (6 bases). The V end lost 4 bases, the J end lost 1 base, and 14 bases lay between the germline ends. This CDR3 comprises 16 residues. Germline V gene data show CDR1 as MNHEY and CDR2 as SVGAGI. CDR3 nucleotide sequence: TGTGCCAGCAGTTCGCGGGGCGGACGATCCTACAATGAGCAGTTCTTC. As protein: CASSSRGGRSYNEQFF.

This clonotype showed up many times. With a much larger clone just one base away, this may be a read error. The rearrangement joins TRBV11-2 to TRBJ2-7; D is unclear. Germline-derived CDR1 and CDR2 are SGHAT and FQNNGV. V was pared by 4 bases and J by 3 bases, with 4 bases between. The CDR3 loop spans 11 amino acids. For the CDR3, the DNA is TGTGCCAGCAGCTCCTTCTACGAGCAGTACTTC. This sequence encodes CASSSFYEQYF.

The chain has TRBV5-1 and TRBJ2-7, with a possible D match to TRBD1 (7 bases). V lost 4 bases and J lost 4, with 15 bases in between. Germline CDR1 SGHRS, CDR2 YFSETQ. The CDR3 is 14 amino acids. The CDR3 spells CASSLQEGAYEQYF. The DNA of the CDR3 is TGCGCCAGCAGCCTGCAGGAGGGGGCGTACGAGCAGTACTTC.

This clonotype was found many times. The rearrangement links TRBV20-1 to TRBJ2-7, with a tentative D call TRBD1 (6 bases). The CDR3 is 16 residues long. Germline V gene data show CDR1 as DFQATT and CDR2 as SNEGSKA (reference sequence). Trimming removed 0 bases from V and 3 bases from J, with 18 bases in between. In DNA form, the CDR3 reads TGCAGTGCTAGAGATCTCCTCAGGGGCGCAGGCTACGAGCAGTACTTC. The encoded protein is CSARDLLRGAGYEQYF.

This clonotype was picked up a small number of times. The chain combines TRBV5-6 with TRBJ2-1; 9 positions match TRBD2. Trimming took 4 bases from V and 5 from J; bases not matched to a gene: 4. CDR3 length: 14 residues. Germline V gives CDR1 SGHDT, CDR2 YYEEEE. CDR3 sequence (DNA): TGTGCCAGCAGCGGGACTAGCACCCACAATGAGCAGTTCTTC. It encodes CASSGTSTHNEQFF.

This clonotype showed up just a few times. The chain couples TRBV25-1 to TRBJ2-7; 8 positions agree with TRBD2. The trim removed 4 bases at V and 4 bases at J, leaving 6 bases unmatched. The CDR3 length is 14 residues. The germline V gene has CDR1 MGHDK and CDR2 SYGVNS. In DNA, the CDR3 is TGTGCCAGCAGTGTTGGCGGGAGGTGGTACGAGCAGTACTTC. This translates into CASSVGGRWYEQYF.

This clonotype has only a few counts. The rearrangement uses TRBV9 and TRBJ1-2, with 8 bases aligning to TRBD1. The CDR3 length is 14 residues. Germline V gene lookup returns CDR1 SGDLS and CDR2 YYNGEE. Trimming at V came to 3 bases and at J to 6 bases, leaving 7 bases not matched to a gene. CDR3 coding DNA: TGTGCCAGCAGCGCAGCAGGGGGCGGCGATGGCTACACCTTC. Protein product: CASSAAGGGDGYTF.

This clonotype was recorded many times. The chain recombines TRBV5-1 with TRBJ2-3; 12 positions match TRBD2. The CDR3 extends over 18 amino acids. The germline V gene encodes CDR1 SGHRS and CDR2 YFSETQ. With V trimmed by 0 bases and J by 4 bases, 9 bases remained unmatched. The CDR3 loop reads CASSLGGLAGGRADTQYF. The CDR3 DNA follows: TGCGCCAGCAGCTTGGGGGGACTAGCGGGTGGACGCGCAGATACGCAGTATTTT.

This clonotype has just a few counts. The junction and the germline gene differ at one end; a read error may be behind it. This chain links TRBV12-3 or TRBV12-4 with TRBJ2-5, with 11 bases matching TRBD1. The CDR3 length is 15 residues. CDR3: CASSLTGTGGETRYF. The CDR3 coding sequence is TGTGCCAGCAGTCTAACCGGGACAGGGGGGGAGACCCGGTACTTC.

This clonotype was seen a handful of times. The chain couples TRBV7-8 to TRBJ2-7; D gene uncertain. CDR1 is SGHVS and CDR2 is FQNEAQ in the germline V gene. Trimming stripped 1 base from V and 4 bases from J, with 8 bases between. The length of the CDR3 is 13 residues. The CDR3 nucleotides are TGTGCCAGCAGCTTAGTACGCGAATACGAGCAGTACTTC. Translating it yields CASSLVREYEQYF.

With regard to this clonotype: A read error may explain this, as a much larger clone is one base away. V is TRBV7-2 and J is TRBJ2-7; 9 bases line up with TRBD2. This CDR3 region has 14 residues. From germline, CDR1 is SGHTA and CDR2 FQGNSA. The CDR3 loop is CASSRWTSDYERYF. The CDR3 DNA is TGTGCCAGCAGTCGATGGACTAGCGACTACGAGCGGTACTTC.

The chain carries TRBV12-3 or TRBV12-4 and TRBJ1-6, with 9 bases aligning to TRBD1. The CDR3 is 15 amino acids. V was pared by 6 bases and J by 6 bases, with 6 bases of the junction left unmatched. CDR3 amino acids: CASSPRGQGNSPLHF. The DNA of the CDR3 is TGTGCCAGCAGCCCTAGGGGACAGGGTAATTCACCCCTCCACTTT.

This clonotype was detected many times. This chain joins TRBV27 and TRBJ2-3; 8 bases match TRBD2. Germline CDR1 reads MNHEY; CDR2 reads SMNVEV (reference sequence). The CDR3 length is 16 residues. V lost 6 bases to trimming and J lost 7 bases; unmatched junction nucleotides: 15. DNA for the CDR3: TGTGCCAGCAGCTTCTTAAGTCCGGGAGGGACCCATACGCAGTATTTT. Residues: CASSFLSPGGTHTQYF.

The V and J genes are TRBV13 and TRBJ1-6, with D possibly TRBD1 on 6 matching bases. Deletions cut 7 bases from V and 7 bases from J, with 14 bases between. CDR1 and CDR2 (germline): PRHDT, FYEKMQ (reference sequence). CDR3 length: 14 amino acids. In DNA form, the CDR3 reads TGTGCCAGCACCCTTGGGGGCTCGAATTCACCCCTCCACTTT. Translating it yields CASTLGGSNSPLHF.

This clonotype came up a few times. The chain links TRBV4-1 to TRBJ1-2; 9 positions agree with TRBD1. Germline V gene lookup returns CDR1 MGHRA and CDR2 YSYEKL. The V gene end was trimmed by 5 bases and the J gene end by 5 bases; junction bases not matched to a gene: 9. The CDR3 covers 15 residues. The CDR3 DNA reads TGCGCCAGCAGCAACACAGGGGGCCCTCAGTATGGCTACACCTTC. Its translation: CASSNTGGPQYGYTF.

The chain links TRBV10-3 to TRBJ2-1, with 8 bases identical to TRBD2. Germline lookup yields CDR1 ENHRY and CDR2 SYGVKD. The junction had 4 bases not matched to a gene; V was cut back by 5 bases and J by 1 base. The length of the CDR3 is 15 residues. The chain's CDR3 is CAISQAGESYNEQFF. The DNA for the CDR3 is TGTGCCATCAGTCAAGCGGGAGAATCCTACAATGAGCAGTTCTTC.

This clonotype was seen many times. A junction end diverges from the germline sequence, so it may reflect a read error. The V gene is TRBV2, the J gene TRBJ2-1; D possibly corresponds to TRBD2 (5 bases). Germline CDR1 reads SNHLY; CDR2 reads FYNNEI. This CDR3 region has 14 residues. As DNA, the CDR3 is TGTGCCAGCAGTGAACAAGGGTCTTTGGGTCCGGAGGTCTTC. Translation: CASSEQGSLGPEVF.

The chain carries TRBV7-2 and TRBJ2-1; TRBD2 matches 9 bases. In germline, CDR1 is SGHTA, CDR2 FQGNSA. V shed 1 base, J shed 5 bases, and the junction held 12 bases outside the gene matches. The CDR3 has 18 amino acids. CDR3 bases: TGTGCCAGCAGCTTAGTGGGCGGGCGGGAGGGCCATCACAATGAGCAGTTCTTC. Amino acids: CASSLVGGREGHHNEQFF. Full variable domain (remainder filled in from reference TRBV7-2 and TRBJ2-1): GAGVSQSPSNKVTEKGKDVELRCDPISGHTALYWYRQSLGQGLEFLIYFQGNSAPDKSGLPSDRFSAERTGGSVSTLTIQRTQQEDSAVYLCASSLVGGREGHHNEQFFGPGTRLTVL.

The rearrangement joins TRBV19 to TRBJ2-7, with a weak D call TRBD1 (5 bases). The V end was cut by 5 bases, the J end by 7 bases, with 18 bases between. The germline V gene has CDR1 LNHDA and CDR2 SQIVND (reference sequence). This CDR3 region has 14 residues. The CDR3 DNA reads TGTGCCAGTAGTGAAACAGGTGCCATGAGGGAGCAGTACTTC. Residues: CASSETGAMREQYF.

V is TRBV30 and J is TRBJ2-7; 8 bases agree with TRBD2. The ends lost 5 bases at V and 2 bases at J; junction bases unmatched: 8. Germline loops: CDR1 GTSNPN, CDR2 SVGIG (reference sequence). The CDR3 length is 14 residues. DNA for the CDR3: TGTGCCTGGCGTCCCGGGACTAGTACCTACGAGCAGTACTTC. Protein: CAWRPGTSTYEQYF.